One and the same sample provided the 26 T cell receptor beta chains below, sequenced in a study of beta chain features in type 1 diabetes. Of the isolated RNA, all was reverse transcribed, and so the sequenced material was expressed TCRB transcripts. TCRdb keeps only in-frame clones here, not all; method: immunoSEQ multiplex PCR. Here the sample spans 350,000 to 450,000 clones, 11% to 15% being singletons. Sequences were obtained from naive CD4+ T cells from blood. The source is a man aged 30 to 45 in good health.

Only one count was recorded for this clone. The J gene is TRBJ1-2, the V gene TRBV6-5; D is unresolved. Trimming pared 5 bases from V and 2 bases from J, leaving 9 bases between. From germline, CDR1 is MNHEY and CDR2 SVGAGI. The CDR3 has 13 amino acids. In DNA, the CDR3 is TGTGCCAGCAGTGTGGATGCCAACTATGGCTACACCTTC. Protein sequence: CASSVDANYGYTF.

The CDR3 DNA reads as TGTGCCAGCAGCCCCACAGGGGGCAGGGAGACCCAGTACTTC. It codes for CASSPTGGRETQYF. The chain employs TRBV7-2 and TRBJ2-5; 9 nucleotides agree with TRBD1. Germline V gene sequence: CDR1 SGHTA, CDR2 FQGNSA. The CDR3 has 14 residues. V dropped 5 bases and J dropped 5; count of bases not matched to a gene: 6.

This sequence joins TRBV7-9 and TRBJ1-6, with a weak D call TRBD1 (5 bases). Trimming shortened V by 2 bases and J by 7 bases, and 12 bases separated the two germline ends. Germline V gene lookup returns CDR1 SEHNR and CDR2 FQNEAQ (reference sequence). The CDR3 is 15 residues long. The CDR3 region is CASSLQGVRNSPLHF. As DNA, the CDR3 is TGTGCCAGCAGCTTACAGGGAGTAAGGAATTCACCCCTCCACTTT.

In this sample, this clone turned up a few times. The chain's CDR3 is CASSNPDGSYEQYV. The CDR3 nucleotides are TGTGCCAGCAGCAACCCGGACGGTTCCTACGAGCAGTACGTC. V usage is TRBV21-1 and J usage is TRBJ2-7. TRBV21-1 represents a pseudogene. The CDR3 sequence is 14 residues long.

This clone was counted a few times. V usage is TRBV10-3 and J usage is TRBJ2-3; TRBD2 aligns across 7 bases. Trimming took 7 bases from V and 2 from J; bases not matched to a gene: 6. The CDR3 consists of 14 residues. Germline-derived CDR1 and CDR2 are ENHRY and SYGVKD. The DNA of the CDR3 is TGTGCCATCAACCCTAGCGGTTTCACAGATACGCAGTATTTT. This sequence encodes CAINPSGFTDTQYF.

As DNA, the CDR3 is TGTGCCAGCAGCTCGGGGACAGACCATTTCTCTGGGGCCAACGTCCTGACTTTC. Amino acids: CASSSGTDHFSGANVLTF. V gene TRBV5-4 combines with J gene TRBJ2-6; 7 bases are shared with TRBD1. This CDR3 has 18 residues. V shed 3 bases and J 0 bases; nucleotides not matched to a gene: 9. Germline assignment: CDR1 SGHNT and CDR2 YYREEE (reference sequence).

This clone appeared a few times. V usage is TRBV20-1 and J usage is TRBJ1-2; D is undetermined. In germline, CDR1 is DFQATT, CDR2 SNEGSKA (reference sequence). This CDR3 comprises 11 residues. The V and J ends lost 3 bases and 5 bases respectively, with 7 bases between them. CDR3 bases: TGCAGTGCTAGGTCTGATTATGGCTACACCTTC. This codes for CSARSDYGYTF.

This clone was found a few times. The chain carries TRBV4-3 and TRBJ1-6; the D is unclear. The V and J ends lost 0 bases and 11 bases respectively, with 14 bases between them. Germline V gene sequence: CDR1 LGHNA, CDR2 YSLEER. The CDR3 sequence is 15 residues long. CDR3 sequence: CASSQDSGPQTPLHF. CDR3 DNA sequence: TGCGCCAGCAGCCAAGATTCGGGTCCACAAACACCCCTCCACTTT.

The chain is built from TRBV5-6 and TRBJ2-7, with 9 bases fitting TRBD1. Germline loops: CDR1 SGHDT, CDR2 YYEEEE. This CDR3 has 15 amino acids. Trimming at V came to 4 bases and at J to 5 bases, leaving 10 bases not matched to a gene. CDR3 sequence (DNA): TGTGCCAGCAGCAACAGGGGGCGATGGATGGACGAGCAGTACTTC. Its translation: CASSNRGRWMDEQYF. Combining the CDR3 with reference TRBV5-6 and TRBJ2-7 gives the whole variable domain DAGVTQSPTHLIKTRGQQVTLRCSPKSGHDTVSWYQQALGQGPQFIFQYYEEEERQRGNFPDRFSGHQFPNYSSELNVNALLLGDSALYLCASSNRGRWMDEQYFGPGTRLTVT.

The table lists this clone with a few counts. The chain uses TRBV4-3 and TRBJ1-2; D is possibly TRBD1 (6 bases). The germline V and J ends were trimmed by 3 bases and 8 bases, with 10 bases remaining between them. The CDR3 has 12 amino acids. Germline-derived CDR1 and CDR2 are LGHNA and YSLEER. CDR3 DNA sequence: TGCGCCAGCAGCCAGGGCAGGGGAGGCTACACCTTC. This sequence encodes CASSQGRGGYTF.

At least ten counts were recorded for this clone. The chain links TRBV29-1 to TRBJ2-4; TRBD1 matches at 9 bases. Germline-derived CDR1 and CDR2 are SQVTM and ANQGSEA. V shed 5 bases and J 8 bases; nucleotides not matched to a gene: 4. This CDR3 has 12 amino acids. CDR3 nucleotide sequence: TGCAGCGTTACAGGGGGCGGAGACATTCAGTACTTC. This encodes CSVTGGGDIQYF.

The CDR3 loop is CASSPGPFPTEQYV. As DNA, the CDR3 is TGTGCCAGCTCACCGGGCCCCTTCCCTACCGAGCAGTACGTC. The V call is TRBV18, the J call TRBJ2-7; D is uncertain. The CDR3 extends over 14 amino acids. Germline CDR1 and CDR2: KGHSH and LQKENI. V lost 3 bases and J 6 bases, leaving 15 bases between the germline ends.

V is TRBV11-3 and J is TRBJ2-1, with D unclear. This CDR3 is built from 11 residues. Germline CDR1 and CDR2: SGHNT and YENEEA. V gave up 3 bases and J gave up 10 bases, with 7 bases separating them. The CDR3 nucleotides read TGTGCCAGCAGCTTGACCCACGAGCAGTTCTTC. It encodes CASSLTHEQFF. Full variable domain (missing parts from reference TRBV11-3 and TRBJ2-1): EAGVVQSPRYKIIEKKQPVAFWCNPISGHNTLYWYLQNLGQGPELLIRYENEEAVDDSQLPKDRFSAERLKGVDSTLKIQPAELGDSAVYLCASSLTHEQFFGPGTRLTVL.

The gene calls are TRBV7-2 and TRBJ2-1; D might be TRBD1 (6 bases). Germline lookup yields CDR1 SGHTA and CDR2 FQGNSA. V was pared by 2 bases and J by 9 bases, with 11 bases between. The CDR3 totals 13 residues. The CDR3 sequence: CASSLQGMGEQFF. Written as DNA, the CDR3 is TGTGCCAGCAGCTTACAGGGGATGGGTGAGCAGTTCTTC. Using reference TRBV7-2 and TRBJ2-1 for the parts outside the CDR3, the full variable domain is GAGVSQSPSNKVTEKGKDVELRCDPISGHTALYWYRQSLGQGLEFLIYFQGNSAPDKSGLPSDRFSAERTGGSVSTLTIQRTQQEDSAVYLCASSLQGMGEQFFGPGTRLTVL.

This clone turned up a few times. The J gene is TRBJ2-3, the V gene TRBV10-3; TRBD1 aligns across 7 bases. J lost 4 bases, V lost 6 bases, and 4 bases had no gene match. Germline V gene sequence: CDR1 ENHRY, CDR2 SYGVKD. The CDR3 has 13 amino acids. In DNA, the CDR3 is TGTGCCATCAGCACGACAGGGCCAGATACGCAGTATTTT. It codes for CAISTTGPDTQYF.

The V gene is TRBV29-1, the J gene TRBJ2-3; D is perhaps TRBD1 (6 bases). Germline CDR1 is SQVTM and CDR2 is ANQGSEA. This CDR3 is 16 amino acids long. The V end was cut by 4 bases, the J end by 2 bases, with 19 bases between. CDR3 coding DNA: TGCAGCGTTGTGCCAAATCGGACAGCCTTCACAGATACGCAGTATTTT. It codes for CSVVPNRTAFTDTQYF.

The table lists this clone with a few counts. The V gene is TRBV19, the J gene TRBJ2-1, with D hard to call. Trimming cost V 7 bases and J 8 bases, with 12 bases left between them. Per germline, CDR1 LNHDA and CDR2 SQIVND (reference sequence). The CDR3 length is 12 residues. This CDR3 reads CASTSMSDEQFF. CDR3 coding DNA: TGTGCCAGTACGAGCATGTCAGATGAGCAGTTCTTC. The whole variable domain, remainder taken from reference TRBV19 and TRBJ2-1, is DGGITQSPKYLFRKEGQNVTLSCEQNLNHDAMYWYRQDPGQGLRLIYYSQIVNDFQKGDIAEGYSVSREKKESFPLTVTSAQKNPTAFYLCASTSMSDEQFFGPGTRLTVL.

The genes are TRBV5-1 and TRBJ1-2, with D possibly matching TRBD1 (5 bases). In germline, CDR1 is SGHRS, CDR2 YFSETQ. The CDR3 contains 17 residues. Trimming shortened V by 5 bases and J by 2 bases, and 22 bases separated the two germline ends. Here the CDR3 reads CASSSWRGSLTNYGYTF. CDR3 sequence (DNA): TGCGCCAGCAGTTCTTGGAGGGGCAGCCTTACCAACTATGGCTACACCTTC.

The chain uses TRBV5-6 and TRBJ2-6, with D tentatively TRBD1 or TRBD2 (6 bases each). Trimming shortened V by 4 bases and J by 2 bases, and 10 bases separated the two germline ends. Germline values: CDR1 SGHDT, CDR2 YYEEEE. CDR3 length equals 15 residues. The CDR3 sequence: CASSPGAPGANVLTF. The CDR3 DNA reads TGTGCCAGCAGCCCGGGGGCGCCTGGGGCCAACGTCCTGACTTTC.

This clone turned up a few times. The V and J genes are TRBV9 and TRBJ2-3; D is unresolved. The CDR3 is 14 residues long. Trimming took 0 bases from V and 6 from J, leaving 11 bases between them. Germline-derived CDR1 and CDR2 are SGDLS and YYNGEE. DNA of the CDR3: TGTGCCAGCAGCGTAGGTTCGTGGGCGGATACGCAGTATTTT. Protein sequence: CASSVGSWADTQYF.

The gene calls are TRBV9 and TRBJ2-5; D unclear. The CDR3 is 14 amino acids. Germline V gives CDR1 SGDLS, CDR2 YYNGEE. The V end lost 0 bases, the J end lost 2 bases, and 8 bases lay between the germline ends. In DNA form, the CDR3 reads TGTGCCAGCAGCGTAGGTGGCAGACAAGAGACCCAGTACTTC. This translates into CASSVGGRQETQYF.

V and J are TRBV6-1 and TRBJ2-2, with D unclear. The V end lost 4 bases, the J end lost 5 bases, and 14 bases lay between the germline ends. This CDR3 spans 15 amino acids. The germline V gene has CDR1 MNHNS and CDR2 SASEGT. CDR3 in DNA: TGTGCCAGCAGTGTAGACACGCTGGAGACCGGGGAGCTGTTTTTT. Residues: CASSVDTLETGELFF.

The chain carries TRBV11-3 and TRBJ1-2; D is unresolved. V lost 0 bases and J lost 5, with 10 bases in between. CDR1 SGHNT and CDR2 YENEEA come from the germline V gene. CDR3 length: 14 residues. The CDR3 loop reads CASSLDYGGYGYTF. The CDR3, as DNA: TGTGCCAGCAGCTTAGATTACGGCGGATATGGCTACACCTTC.

The V call is TRBV7-2, the J call TRBJ1-4; D uncertain. Trimming stripped 3 bases from V and 4 bases from J, with 9 bases between. Germline lookup yields CDR1 SGHTA and CDR2 FQGNSA. CDR3 length equals 14 residues. CDR3 in DNA: TGTGCCAGCAGCTTGCAGGTGTTTAATGAAAAACTGTTTTTT. Translation gives CASSLQVFNEKLFF.

This clone appeared a few times. V usage is TRBV6-1 and J usage is TRBJ2-7; TRBD1 matches 7 bases. J lost 3 bases, V lost 8 bases, and 7 bases had no gene match. Germline assignment: CDR1 MNHNS and CDR2 SASEGT. The CDR3 consists of 13 residues. CDR3 in DNA: TGTGCCAGCCAAAGGACAGGTCGCTACGAGCAGTACGTC. It is translated as CASQRTGRYEQYV.

This clone has more than one count but fewer than ten. The genes are TRBV29-1 and TRBJ2-6; TRBD1 matches 8 bases. CDR3 length equals 14 residues. V shed 7 bases and J 3 bases; nucleotides not matched to a gene: 5. Germline V gene data show CDR1 as SQVTM and CDR2 as ANQGSEA. For the CDR3, the DNA is TGCAGCGCCAGGACAGGGAGTGGGGCCAACGTCCTGACTTTC. Its protein product is CSARTGSGANVLTF.